The rows below give T cell receptor beta chains drawn from one sample of a study of blood T cell repertoires in COVID-19. Profiling relied on immunoSEQ multiplex PCR, and the TCRdb table lists in-frame clones only, not all of them. The table lists roughly 180,000 clones, 82% of them singletons. Sequenced input: peripheral blood. These receptors all come from a woman aged 80 or over with active or convalescent COVID-19. The CDR3 runs from the conserved cysteine through the conserved F or W. Fields, in order: D gene, V gene, J gene, CDR3 protein. D genes are given only for firm matches.

d_gene: TRBD2; v_gene: TRBV30; j_gene: TRBJ2-5; CDR3aa: CACRGGGRGRETQYF
d_gene: NA; v_gene: TRBV11-3; j_gene: TRBJ1-1; CDR3aa: CASSLDPKSTEAFF
d_gene: TRBD2; v_gene: TRBV15; j_gene: TRBJ2-3; CDR3aa: CATSRARTPLAASTDTQYF
d_gene: NA; v_gene: TRBV28; j_gene: TRBJ1-2; CDR3aa: CASSPPLLLDYGYTF
d_gene: TRBD1; v_gene: TRBV6-6; j_gene: TRBJ1-2; CDR3aa: CASSTSKGQGYGYTF
d_gene: TRBD1; v_gene: TRBV19; j_gene: TRBJ1-3; CDR3aa: CASSTGTGLGNTIYF
d_gene: TRBD1; v_gene: TRBV29-1; j_gene: TRBJ2-3; CDR3aa: CSVGRGKLGTGGEDTQYF
d_gene: NA; v_gene: TRBV2; j_gene: TRBJ1-2; CDR3aa: CASSAPVQGNYGYTF
d_gene: NA; v_gene: TRBV2; j_gene: TRBJ2-2; CDR3aa: CASSVVRHTGELFF
d_gene: TRBD1; v_gene: TRBV28; j_gene: TRBJ1-2; CDR3aa: CASSKFDRAGYGYTF
d_gene: TRBD1; v_gene: TRBV6-6; j_gene: TRBJ2-7; CDR3aa: CASSYPGQGIYEQYF
d_gene: NA; v_gene: TRBV5-1; j_gene: TRBJ2-3; CDR3aa: CASSPQGTDTQYF
d_gene: TRBD1; v_gene: TRBV19; j_gene: TRBJ1-2; CDR3aa: CASSLMGAGTGMSGYTF
d_gene: TRBD1; v_gene: TRBV30; j_gene: TRBJ1-2; CDR3aa: CAWSRDRPYGYTF
d_gene: NA; v_gene: TRBV6-5; j_gene: TRBJ2-7; CDR3aa: CASTPSSQTSEQYF
d_gene: NA; v_gene: TRBV7-3; j_gene: TRBJ2-1; CDR3aa: CASSSRSASYNEQFF
d_gene: NA; v_gene: TRBV21-1; j_gene: TRBJ2-3; CDR3aa: CASSKEASTDTQYF
d_gene: NA; v_gene: TRBV6-5; j_gene: TRBJ2-4; CDR3aa: CASSSQGAGDIQYF
d_gene: TRBD2; v_gene: TRBV5-1; j_gene: TRBJ2-1; CDR3aa: CASSLAGDAYSEQFF
d_gene: TRBD1; v_gene: TRBV2; j_gene: TRBJ1-1; CDR3aa: CASSYGQGTEAFF
d_gene: TRBD1; v_gene: TRBV30; j_gene: TRBJ1-2; CDR3aa: CAWEPGQGVDTF
d_gene: TRBD1; v_gene: TRBV19; j_gene: TRBJ1-2; CDR3aa: CASRNPGQVLNYGYTF
d_gene: NA; v_gene: TRBV5-1; j_gene: TRBJ1-4; CDR3aa: CASSLVGGSNEKLFF
d_gene: NA; v_gene: TRBV30; j_gene: TRBJ2-7; CDR3aa: CAWSEGQGPYEQYF
d_gene: TRBD1; v_gene: TRBV4-2; j_gene: TRBJ1-5; CDR3aa: CASSQPGTDNQPQHF
d_gene: NA; v_gene: TRBV9; j_gene: TRBJ1-6; CDR3aa: CASSVRGDYNSPLHF
d_gene: NA; v_gene: TRBV5-5; j_gene: TRBJ2-7; CDR3aa: CASSLEDRGEQYF
d_gene: TRBD1; v_gene: TRBV5-4; j_gene: TRBJ2-7; CDR3aa: CASSRGQDAYEQYF
d_gene: NA; v_gene: TRBV5-6; j_gene: TRBJ1-5; CDR3aa: CASSWGSQPQHF
d_gene: TRBD2; v_gene: TRBV6-5; j_gene: TRBJ2-1; CDR3aa: CASSTPGTRSEQFF
d_gene: TRBD2; v_gene: TRBV6-5; j_gene: TRBJ2-1; CDR3aa: CASSYLGLAGGTQFF
d_gene: NA; v_gene: TRBV7-9; j_gene: TRBJ2-7; CDR3aa: CASSFPRGRERDYEQYF
d_gene: TRBD1; v_gene: TRBV12-3/TRBV12-4; j_gene: TRBJ1-2; CDR3aa: CASSQDRFFYTF
d_gene: NA; v_gene: TRBV5-5; j_gene: TRBJ2-5; CDR3aa: CASSSMPRDDPIGAQYF
d_gene: NA; v_gene: TRBV6-1; j_gene: TRBJ1-2; CDR3aa: CASSAPEVRTAGDGYTF
d_gene: NA; v_gene: TRBV13; j_gene: TRBJ2-3; CDR3aa: CASKQRNTDTQYF
d_gene: NA; v_gene: TRBV11-3; j_gene: TRBJ1-4; CDR3aa: CASSFESNEKLFF
d_gene: TRBD2; v_gene: TRBV9; j_gene: TRBJ2-2; CDR3aa: CASSSPRLSGSLDGELFF
d_gene: TRBD2; v_gene: TRBV7-6; j_gene: TRBJ2-3; CDR3aa: CASSPTSGRLGADTQYF
d_gene: NA; v_gene: TRBV9; j_gene: TRBJ2-1; CDR3aa: CASSVDPTGLAQSSYNEQFF
d_gene: NA; v_gene: TRBV5-1; j_gene: TRBJ1-3; CDR3aa: CASSFGRTGNTIYF
d_gene: NA; v_gene: TRBV15; j_gene: TRBJ2-7; CDR3aa: CATSRDPLGAYEQYF
d_gene: NA; v_gene: TRBV28; j_gene: TRBJ1-2; CDR3aa: CASSFGSGYTF
d_gene: TRBD1; v_gene: TRBV12-3/TRBV12-4; j_gene: TRBJ1-1; CDR3aa: CASSPGQGRNAFF
d_gene: NA; v_gene: TRBV5-1; j_gene: TRBJ1-3; CDR3aa: CASRDGRSSGNTIYF
d_gene: NA; v_gene: TRBV2; j_gene: TRBJ1-2; CDR3aa: CASSVEGRGGYTF
d_gene: TRBD2; v_gene: TRBV5-6; j_gene: TRBJ2-2; CDR3aa: CASSLEGLAGVMAGELFF
d_gene: TRBD1; v_gene: TRBV28; j_gene: TRBJ2-2; CDR3aa: CASTATGGYTGELFF
d_gene: NA; v_gene: TRBV23-1; j_gene: TRBJ1-3; CDR3aa: CARRPNEFSGNTIYF
d_gene: NA; v_gene: TRBV2; j_gene: TRBJ1-1; CDR3aa: CASSEQGLTEAFF
d_gene: TRBD2; v_gene: TRBV28; j_gene: TRBJ2-3; CDR3aa: CASSSRLAGDADTQYF